The 5 T cell receptor beta chains listed next were all sequenced from one sample in a study of shared clonotypes between healthy human individuals. CD8 cells regarded as naive lacked CD45RO, were positively chosen for CCR7, and omitted terminally differentiated effector memory CD45RA+ cells. Assay: immunoSEQ multiplex PCR; the TCRdb copy retains only in-frame clones and omits some. The data hold around 2,000,000 clones, with about 94% observed a single time. The sequenced material came from naive CD8+ T cells sorted from blood. Receptor source: a man aged 18-30 years in good health.

The chain recombines TRBV7-9 with TRBJ2-1; D may match TRBD1 or TRBD2 (5 bases each). V was pared by 5 bases and J by 4 bases, with 21 bases between. The CDR3 covers 17 residues. CDR1 and CDR2 (germline): SEHNR, FQNEAQ (reference sequence). The CDR3 DNA reads TGTGCCAGCAGCACTCTAGGCGACAGAGCGGAATACAATGAGCAGTTCTTC. It specifies CASSTLGDRAEYNEQFF.

This clone was observed a single time. At the DNA level, this CDR3 is encoded by other sequences in the same sample as well. V and J are TRBV5-6 and TRBJ2-7; D ambiguous. The CDR3 is made up of 14 amino acids. Germline lookup yields CDR1 SGHDT and CDR2 YYEEEE. V lost 0 bases and J 3 bases, leaving 10 bases between the germline ends. This CDR3 is CASSLGLQDYEQYF. CDR3 nucleotides: TGTGCCAGCAGCTTGGGGTTACAAGACTACGAGCAGTACTTC.

The chain uses TRBV5-1 and TRBJ1-4; 8 nucleotides align to TRBD1. J lost 7 bases, V lost 4 bases, and 9 bases had no gene match. Germline lookup yields CDR1 SGHRS and CDR2 YFSETQ. CDR3 length: 15 residues. The CDR3 reads CASSLGQGSGEKLFF. The CDR3 nucleotides are TGCGCCAGCAGCCTCGGACAGGGCAGTGGTGAAAAACTGTTTTTT.

This sequence joins TRBV10-3 and TRBJ2-7, with 9 bases that match TRBD2. V dropped 8 bases and J dropped 1; count of bases not matched to a gene: 3. CDR1 is ENHRY, CDR2 SYGVKD, per germline. This CDR3 is built from 13 residues. CDR3 loop: CAIQTSGSYEQYF. CDR3 DNA: TGTGCCATCCAGACTAGCGGATCCTACGAGCAGTACTTC.

The rearrangement uses TRBV15 and TRBJ2-7; TRBD1 is a possible D gene (8 bases). V shed 3 bases and J shed 6 bases, with 15 bases lying between them. This CDR3 has 14 residues. CDR1 LNHNV and CDR2 YYDKDF come from the germline V gene (reference sequence). The CDR3 spells CATSSGQGGFEQYF. The DNA for the CDR3 is TGTGCCACCAGCAGCGGACAGGGAGGGTTCGAGCAGTACTTC.